This note documents a single T cell receptor beta chain sequence. Authors' processing steps: It was from reference gene primer amplification that nucleated cell counts were estimated. The protocol was immunoSEQ multiplex PCR, while the TCRdb copy is restricted to in-frame clones and leaves out a portion. D and trimming come from the DNA, and the V and J calls and clone size come from that table. The sample records 150,000 to 180,000 clones, roughly four fifths being singletons. V was clipped by 0 bases and J by 4 bases, with 6 bases between them. Germline-derived CDR1 and CDR2 are SSHAT and FNYEAQ (reference sequence). The CDR3 has 13 residues. This sample stems from a study of blood T cell repertoires in COVID-19. Study-level background: Specimens from acute and convalescent COVID-19 originated in the United States, Italy and Spain. From T cells, B-cell-depleted T cells, or PBMCs came the material, which was cDNA or gDNA.

The genes are TRBV7-7 and TRBJ2-5; D uncertain. This clonotype was sampled from a woman aged 60-70 years with COVID-19, enrolled during active disease. The material sequenced was peripheral blood. CDR3 nucleotide sequence: TGTGCCAGCAGCTTAGCCACTCCAGAGACCCAGTACTTC. Its translation: CASSLATPETQYF.